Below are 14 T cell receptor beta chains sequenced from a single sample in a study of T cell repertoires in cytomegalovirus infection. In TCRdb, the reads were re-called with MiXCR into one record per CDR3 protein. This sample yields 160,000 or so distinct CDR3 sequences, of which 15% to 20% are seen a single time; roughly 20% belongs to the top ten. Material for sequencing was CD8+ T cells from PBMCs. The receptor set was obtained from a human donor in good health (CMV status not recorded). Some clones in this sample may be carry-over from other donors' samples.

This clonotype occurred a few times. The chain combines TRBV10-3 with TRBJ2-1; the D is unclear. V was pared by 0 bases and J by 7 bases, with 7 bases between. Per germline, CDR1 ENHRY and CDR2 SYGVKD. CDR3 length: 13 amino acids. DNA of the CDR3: TGTGCCATCAGTGAGTCCCTAGGGAATGAGCAGTTCTTC. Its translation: CAISESLGNEQFF.

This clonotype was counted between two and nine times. Here the CDR3 DNA reads TGTGCCAGTTCCGTTATCCCTTACAATGAGCAGTTCTTC. Protein product: CASSVIPYNEQFF. The rearrangement joins TRBV11-2 to TRBJ2-1; D unclear. The germline gives CDR1 SGHAT, CDR2 FQNNGV. V shed 9 bases and J shed 4 bases, with 13 bases lying between them. CDR3 length: 13 residues.

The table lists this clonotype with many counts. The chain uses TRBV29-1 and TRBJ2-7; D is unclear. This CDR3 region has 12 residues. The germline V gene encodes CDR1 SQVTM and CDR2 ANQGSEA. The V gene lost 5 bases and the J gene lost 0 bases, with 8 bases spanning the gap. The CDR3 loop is CSVQRSSYEQYF. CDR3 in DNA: TGCAGCGTTCAGCGAAGCTCCTACGAGCAGTACTTC.

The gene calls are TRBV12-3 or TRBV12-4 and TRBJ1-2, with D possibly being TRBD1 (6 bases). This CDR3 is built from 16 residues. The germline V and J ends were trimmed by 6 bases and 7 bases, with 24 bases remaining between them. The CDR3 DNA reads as TGTGCCAGCAGCAAACCAGGGGACCTTAACCACGGTGGCTACACCTTC. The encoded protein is CASSKPGDLNHGGYTF.

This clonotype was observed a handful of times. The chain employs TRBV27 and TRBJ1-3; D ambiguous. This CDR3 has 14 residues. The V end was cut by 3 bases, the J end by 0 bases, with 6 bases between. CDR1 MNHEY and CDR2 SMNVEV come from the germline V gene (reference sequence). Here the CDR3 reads CASSFGGSGNTIYF. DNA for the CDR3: TGTGCCAGCAGTTTTGGAGGCTCTGGAAACACCATATATTTT.

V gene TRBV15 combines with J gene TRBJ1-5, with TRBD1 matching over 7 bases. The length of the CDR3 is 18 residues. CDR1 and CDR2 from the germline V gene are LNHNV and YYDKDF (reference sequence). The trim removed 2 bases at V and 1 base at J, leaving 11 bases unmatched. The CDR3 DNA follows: TGTGCCACCAGCAGATACCCGGGACAGCCATTAAGCAATCAGCCCCAGCATTTT. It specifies CATSRYPGQPLSNQPQHF.

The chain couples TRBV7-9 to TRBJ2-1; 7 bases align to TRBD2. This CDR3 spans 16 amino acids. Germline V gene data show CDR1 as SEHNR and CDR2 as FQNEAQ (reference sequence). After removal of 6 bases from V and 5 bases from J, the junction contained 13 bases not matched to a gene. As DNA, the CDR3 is TGTGCCAGCAGGCCTACCTCTAGCGGAGACAACAATGAGCAGTTCTTC. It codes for CASRPTSSGDNNEQFF.

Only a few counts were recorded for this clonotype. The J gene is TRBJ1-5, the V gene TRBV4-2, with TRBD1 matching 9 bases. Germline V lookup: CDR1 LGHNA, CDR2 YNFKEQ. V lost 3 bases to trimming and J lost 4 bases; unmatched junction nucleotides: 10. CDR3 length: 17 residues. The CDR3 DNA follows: TGTGCCAGCAGCCAGCAATGGACAGGGGAAGGGAATCAGCCCCAGCATTTT. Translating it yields CASSQQWTGEGNQPQHF.

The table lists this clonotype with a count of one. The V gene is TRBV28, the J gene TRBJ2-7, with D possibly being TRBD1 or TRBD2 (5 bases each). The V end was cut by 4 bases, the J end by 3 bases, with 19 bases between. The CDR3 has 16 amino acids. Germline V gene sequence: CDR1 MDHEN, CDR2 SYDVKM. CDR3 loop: CASSSPYREGSYEQYF. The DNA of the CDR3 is TGTGCCAGCAGTTCCCCCTACCGTGAGGGGAGCTACGAGCAGTACTTC.

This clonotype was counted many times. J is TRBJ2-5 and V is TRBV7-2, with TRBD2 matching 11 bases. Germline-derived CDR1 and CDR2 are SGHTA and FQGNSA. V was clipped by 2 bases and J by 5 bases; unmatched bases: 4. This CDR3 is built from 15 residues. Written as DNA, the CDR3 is TGTGCCAGCAGCTTAACTAGCGGGAGAGGGGAGACCCAGTACTTC. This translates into CASSLTSGRGETQYF.

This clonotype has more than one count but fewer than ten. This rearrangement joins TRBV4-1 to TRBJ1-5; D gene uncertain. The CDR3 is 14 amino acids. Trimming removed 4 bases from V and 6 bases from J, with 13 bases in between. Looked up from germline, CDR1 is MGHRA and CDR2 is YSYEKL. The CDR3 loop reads CASSRAGFGQPQHF. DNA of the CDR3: TGCGCCAGCAGCCGAGCGGGGTTTGGTCAGCCCCAGCATTTT.

This CDR3 reads CASSGYKGQLGSTIYNEQFF. CDR3 coding DNA: TGTGCCAGCAGCGGATACAAGGGGCAATTAGGTTCAACGATCTACAATGAGCAGTTCTTC. This chain connects TRBV7-6 to TRBJ2-1, with D maybe TRBD1 (5 bases). Trimming left V 5 bases short and J 3 bases short, with 29 bases between. CDR1 SGHVS and CDR2 FNYEAQ come from the germline V gene. The CDR3 is 20 amino acids.

The CDR3 here is CSVGTGGAGELFF. CDR3 coding DNA: TGCAGCGTTGGGACAGGGGGGGCCGGGGAGCTGTTTTTT. V usage is TRBV29-1 and J usage is TRBJ2-2; 10 nucleotides align to TRBD1. The germline V gene encodes CDR1 SQVTM and CDR2 ANQGSEA. V trimming: 4 bases; J trimming: 6 bases; junction bases outside the gene matches: 2. CDR3 length: 13 amino acids.

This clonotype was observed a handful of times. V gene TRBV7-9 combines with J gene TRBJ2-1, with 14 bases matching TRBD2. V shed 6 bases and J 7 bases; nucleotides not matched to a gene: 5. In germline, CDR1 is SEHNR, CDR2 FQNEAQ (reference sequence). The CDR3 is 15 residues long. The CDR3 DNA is TGTGCCAGCAGTCTGGGACTAGCGGGAGAGAATGAGCAGTTCTTC. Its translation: CASSLGLAGENEQFF. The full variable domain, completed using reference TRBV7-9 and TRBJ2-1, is DTGVSQNPRHKITKRGQNVTFRCDPISEHNRLYWYRQTLGQGPEFLTYFQNEAQLEKSRLLSDRFSAERPKGSFSTLEIQRTEQGDSAMYLCASSLGLAGENEQFFGPGTRLTVL.